Listed here is a single TCR beta chain. The antigen is undetermined. These data belong to a study of blood T cells in healthy people across ages. Trimming took off 3 bases at V and 0 bases at J, with 11 bases between the two ends. Germline V gene lookup returns CDR1 PRHDT and CDR2 FYEKMQ (reference sequence). The CDR3 is 15 residues long. The donors, healthy Caucasians from Russia, were aged roughly 6 to 90. The draw of peripheral blood yielded ten milliliters from each donor. Then a second PCR, running roughly 7 to 12 cycles, was carried out with a sample-barcoded 5' primer and a J-beta primer mix. A single record per CDR3 protein comes from TCRdb applying MiXCR to the 5' RACE reads. The sample lists 1.5 million to 2 million distinct CDR3 sequences; less than 50% were seen once. The study, taken as a whole, reports: A strong correlation was found between TCR beta diversity and the percentage of naive T cells. Higher diversity, along with more naive CD4+ cells, distinguished long-lived donors from aged donors.

This TCR was sampled from a woman aged 40 to 50 in good health. The V call is TRBV13, the J call TRBJ2-5; D is perhaps TRBD1 (5 bases). The specimen was blood. In nucleotides, the CDR3 is TGTGCCAGCAGCTTTGTGGGGCGAAACCAAGAGACCCAGTACTTC. Protein: CASSFVGRNQETQYF.